This T cell receptor (beta chain) was observed in a study of cytomegalovirus exposure and HLA in healthy donors (dated by TCRdb to 2015 to 2018). Turning to the overall study: An earlier analysis of 587 of the donors reported approximately 290 Gb of sequence data and 100 million to 130 million unique TCR beta sequences from 190 million or so T cells. The study combined high-throughput TCR immunosequencing, statistical association of individual TCRs with disease status, and machine learning to predict cytomegalovirus infection status. Genome-wide SNP genotypes for about 65% of the roughly 670 donors were used in a later genetic analysis, which treated that subset as a discovery cohort. The study aimed to test whether cataloging public T cell receptors could reveal signatures of past pathogen exposure. The number of donors typed differed by locus, with roughly 620-630 for A, B, C, DRB1 and DQB1, approximately 500 for DQA1, 600 to 610 for DPA1, and over 400 for DPB1. Donor age, sex, ethnicity and CMV serostatus were compiled together with the repertoire data. An earlier analysis of nearly 600 of the donors applied high-throughput TCR beta sequencing to assess whether each TCR beta V gene segment acted as functional or pseudogenic. About 280 gigabases of sequencing data and roughly 90 million unique TCR sequences were included in an early release covering several hundred HLA-typed donors. Of the roughly 400 genotyped donors, 80% to 90% were placed in the genetic ancestry cluster associated with self-reported Caucasian donors. In addition to the first cohort of 500 to 850 subjects, a separate validation cohort of over 90 different subjects was used. Among roughly 400 genotyped donors of the cohort, an average of around 220,000 unique TCR beta nucleotide sequences was sequenced per donor, of which about 18% were non-productive. In a later analysis, previously published TCR beta repertoires from several hundred donors were re-analyzed and high-resolution HLA genotyping was added so that TCR occurrence patterns could be studied. Class I and class II HLA loci were covered by the typing at four-digit resolution. Every repertoire in the discovery cohort had been generated on one and the same sequencing platform. Roughly five DR-DQ haplotypes were handled as single units for association and clustering, since linkage in the cohort was strong. The study profiled the T cell repertoires of 500 to 800 subjects by immunosequencing and related them to cytomegalovirus serostatus. In the later analysis, no new phenotypic data were used to find candidate immune exposures; instead, reliance was placed on TCR beta sequences and their occurrence across donors. The investigation overall reported the following: When HLA alleles, especially DR and DQ, strongly co-occurred, attributing TCR associations to individual alleles was difficult. Most CMV-associated TCR beta chains appeared to be HLA-restricted in a later analysis, and the HLA associations seemed to be driven largely by CMV exposure. Immune exposure information for the cohort was limited to CMV serostatus. Across donors, most TCR sequences were observed very rarely, whereas some public TCRs were present in many individuals. A few of the identified cytomegalovirus-associated TCR beta chains were confirmed in vitro to be specific for cytomegalovirus antigens. The sequencing pipeline was judged likely to have produced a cluster of highly shared sequence variants as a technical artifact. A further reported finding was that TCR beta sequences accurately predicted the HLA-A and HLA-B alleles for most subjects in the first cohort. Sequencing depth was assumed to be roughly uniform across donors in the presence/absence analyses, though that assumption may not hold. In the study, approximately 160 TCR beta chains were listed as associated with cytomegalovirus. In a later analysis, HLA-associated TCR beta chains were found to be more clonally expanded and to have lower generation probabilities than equally common non-associated chains. According to a later analysis, parvovirus B19, influenza, CMV and Epstein-Barr virus appeared linked to several top co-occurrence clusters. A later genetic analysis associated a missense DCLRE1C variant with V-gene and J-gene trimming of TCR beta chains, and an independent cohort replicated the association. Some IMGT-functional V segments, including TRBV6-2 and TRBV6-3, could not be told apart with the 87-base-pair reads, so those segments were excluded. Because counts were too low, fewer than 20 rarely observed V segments, including chromosome 9 orphons, were excluded from the earlier analysis of roughly 580 of the donors. In an earlier analysis of around 600 of the donors, most TCR beta V segments were observed in productive rearrangements about 90% or about 30% of the time, broadly matching IMGT annotations. Because HLA typing was unavailable for some donors at each locus, only the typed subset was used in association tests. Compared with the roughly 670-donor mean, donors in an Asian-associated ancestry cluster had fewer N-insertions in productive TCRs, according to a later genetic analysis. According to the authors, the approach could potentially be generalized to other disease states and immunological phenotypes. In a later analysis, TCR association rates were found to vary across HLA loci, with the most associated TCRs seen for DRB1 alleles and the fewest for HLA-C alleles. Specific HLA alleles were associated with around 18,000 TCR beta sequences at a false discovery rate of 0.05 in a later analysis. Linkage disequilibrium might explain the correlated functional status among segregating V segments, but an unknown experimental factor could not be excluded. This cohort had only TCR beta chains sequenced, and the lack of alpha or paired-chain data limited which features could be detected. The classifier was reported to diagnose cytomegalovirus status with high specificity and sensitivity in both the original and validation cohorts.

The cohort consisted of more than 650 healthy bone marrow donors. At the time of sampling, every cohort member was nominally healthy, though immune exposures that went unrecorded were likely present. The donor tested CMV seropositive, placing the donor among the roughly 300 seropositive members of the cohort. A peripheral blood sample was collected from each donor, and TCR beta sequencing was performed on peripheral blood mononuclear cells. Genomic DNA was extracted from the blood cell samples with the Qiagen DNeasy Blood Extraction Kit. The CDR3 measures 13 amino acids from cysteine to phenylalanine. Only the CDR3 portion is preserved as DNA: 39 bases, with reading frame beginning at the first base. CDR1 and CDR2 are drawn from the germline V gene: MDHEN, SYDVKM. The junction shows trimming of 8 bases on V and 9 bases on J, and the gene matches do not reach 8 bases of it. Library preparation was by the immunoSEQ multiplex PCR assay. The multiplex PCR relied on a mix of 60 forward primers for TCR Vbeta segments and 13 reverse primers for TCR Jbeta segments. The CDR3 region of rearranged TCR beta genes was amplified from genomic DNA by a multiplex PCR assay. On the Illumina HiSeq System, the amplified TCR beta libraries were sequenced as 87-base-pair reads. From the authors' description of their analysis: A later analysis counted some 80 million unique TCR beta chains across the 600 to 850 repertoires, and roughly 10 million of these chains were shared by at least two donors. A nearest-neighbor algorithm error-corrected the raw reads and collapsed the reads into unique sequences, merging closely related sequences to remove PCR and sequencing errors. V, D and J gene segments were assigned by aligning CDR3 sequences to IMGT reference sequences. Each retained sequence needed at least a six-nucleotide match to both a V gene segment and a J gene segment. A rearrangement was called productive if the CDR3 had no stop codons and remained in frame with V and J, and every other rearrangement was called non-productive. CDR3 was defined by IMGT convention, running from the second conserved V-encoded cysteine to the conserved J-encoded phenylalanine. In an earlier analysis of more than 550 of the donors, sequences lacking an unambiguous match to a single V gene segment were excluded. An earlier analysis of almost 600 of the donors classified V segments as functional when productive rearrangements were above 56.7% and as segregating when the standard deviation between donors was above 5%. A statistical classification framework was built to diagnose cytomegalovirus status from the catalog of TCR beta chain sequences. A later analysis assigned V and J genes by comparing TCR nucleotide sequences with IMGT/GENE-DB human TR gene sequences. The TCRdist pipeline was used in a later analysis to assign CDR3 sequences and most-parsimonious VDJ recombination scenarios. In a later analysis, every TCR beta chain was defined by the combination of its CDR3 amino acid sequence and its V-gene family, and reads without a unique V-gene family were dropped. To address suspected cross-contamination and a sequencing artifact, a later analysis removed roughly 580 highly shared, low-generation-probability nucleotide sequences. In a later analysis, a clonal expansion index was calculated for each public chain from normalized within-repertoire ranks of inferred template counts. In a later analysis, generation probabilities were computed with a VDJ recombination model fitted to out-of-frame rearrangements, and the resulting probabilities were checked against IGoR. In a later analysis, hypergeometric tests were used to score TCR-TCR, TCR-HLA and TCR-CMV co-occurrence, with a repertoire-size bias correction applied to TCR pairs. In a later analysis, false discovery rates were estimated by permuting HLA or CMV assignments 20 times. In a later analysis, co-occurring TCRs were grouped with DBSCAN, and TCRdist sequence similarity was added when clustering was performed within HLA-allele-positive subsets. For co-occurrence clustering, repertoires with fewer than 30,000 or more than 120,000 public chains were excluded, along with five repertoires with anomalous nucleotide sharing. TCRdb mirrors the immuneACCESS table, restricted to in-frame sequences. Some clones are absent from its copies; in checked studies, under half trace to an unresolved V gene, and the reason for the others is unknown. That table is the source of V, J and clone size, and D and trimming were worked out from the DNA. In all, the sample holds over 30,000 clones, and more than 80% of those were seen once. 9.5% to 12% of the sample comes from the top ten.

In regard to this clone: What antigen it recognizes has not been identified. Base qualities are not recorded, but no much larger clone differs from it by a single base.

The sample comprised PBMCs. The origin of this receptor is a woman aged 40 to 50 in good health and CMV-seropositive. Recombination linked TRBV28 to TRBJ2-4, with TRBD1 matching 9 junction bases. Here is the DNA: TGTGCCAGCCTCCCGGGACAGGGCGGCATTCAGTACTTC. This codes for CASLPGQGGIQYF.